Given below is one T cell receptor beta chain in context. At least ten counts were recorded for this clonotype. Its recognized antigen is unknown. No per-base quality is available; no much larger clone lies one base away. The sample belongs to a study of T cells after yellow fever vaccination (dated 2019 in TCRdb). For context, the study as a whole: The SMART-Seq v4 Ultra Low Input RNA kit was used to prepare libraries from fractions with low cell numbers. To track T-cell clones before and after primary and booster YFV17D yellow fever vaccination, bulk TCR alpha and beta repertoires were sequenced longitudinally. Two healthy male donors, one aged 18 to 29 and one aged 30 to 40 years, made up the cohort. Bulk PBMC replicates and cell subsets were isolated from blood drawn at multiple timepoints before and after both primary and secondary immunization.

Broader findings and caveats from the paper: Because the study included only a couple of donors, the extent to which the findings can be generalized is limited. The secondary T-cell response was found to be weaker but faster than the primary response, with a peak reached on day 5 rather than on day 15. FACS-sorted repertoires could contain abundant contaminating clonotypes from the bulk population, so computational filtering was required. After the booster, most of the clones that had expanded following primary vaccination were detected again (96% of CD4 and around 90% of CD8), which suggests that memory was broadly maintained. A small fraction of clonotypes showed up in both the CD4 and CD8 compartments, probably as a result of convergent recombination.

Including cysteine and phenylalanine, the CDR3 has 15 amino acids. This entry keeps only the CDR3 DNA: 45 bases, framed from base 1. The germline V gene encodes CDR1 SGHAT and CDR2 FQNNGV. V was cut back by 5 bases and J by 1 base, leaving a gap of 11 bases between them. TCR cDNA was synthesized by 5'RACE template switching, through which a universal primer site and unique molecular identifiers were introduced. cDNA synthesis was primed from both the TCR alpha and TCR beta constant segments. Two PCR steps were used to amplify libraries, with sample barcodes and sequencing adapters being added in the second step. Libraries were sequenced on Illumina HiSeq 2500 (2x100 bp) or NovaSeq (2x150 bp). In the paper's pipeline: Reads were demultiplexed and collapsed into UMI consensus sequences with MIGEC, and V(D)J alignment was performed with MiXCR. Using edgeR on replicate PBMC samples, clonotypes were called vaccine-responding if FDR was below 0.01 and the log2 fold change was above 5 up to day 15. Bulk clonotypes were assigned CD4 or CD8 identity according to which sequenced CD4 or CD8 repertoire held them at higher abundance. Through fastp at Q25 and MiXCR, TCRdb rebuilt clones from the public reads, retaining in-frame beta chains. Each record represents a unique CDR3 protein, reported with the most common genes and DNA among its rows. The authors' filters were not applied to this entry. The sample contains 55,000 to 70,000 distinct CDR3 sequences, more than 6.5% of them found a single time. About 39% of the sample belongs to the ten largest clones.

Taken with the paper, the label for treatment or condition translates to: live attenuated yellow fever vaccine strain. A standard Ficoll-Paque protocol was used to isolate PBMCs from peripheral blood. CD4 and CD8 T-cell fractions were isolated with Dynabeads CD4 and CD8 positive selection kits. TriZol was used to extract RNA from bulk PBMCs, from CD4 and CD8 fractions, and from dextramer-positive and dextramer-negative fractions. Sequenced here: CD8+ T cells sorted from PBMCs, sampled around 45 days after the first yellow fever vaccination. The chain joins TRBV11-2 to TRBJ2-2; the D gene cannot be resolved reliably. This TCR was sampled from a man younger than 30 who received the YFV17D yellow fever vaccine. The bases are TGTGCCAGCAGCCCCTGGGGTCAGAACACCGGGGAGCTGTTTTTT. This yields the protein CASSPWGQNTGELFF.